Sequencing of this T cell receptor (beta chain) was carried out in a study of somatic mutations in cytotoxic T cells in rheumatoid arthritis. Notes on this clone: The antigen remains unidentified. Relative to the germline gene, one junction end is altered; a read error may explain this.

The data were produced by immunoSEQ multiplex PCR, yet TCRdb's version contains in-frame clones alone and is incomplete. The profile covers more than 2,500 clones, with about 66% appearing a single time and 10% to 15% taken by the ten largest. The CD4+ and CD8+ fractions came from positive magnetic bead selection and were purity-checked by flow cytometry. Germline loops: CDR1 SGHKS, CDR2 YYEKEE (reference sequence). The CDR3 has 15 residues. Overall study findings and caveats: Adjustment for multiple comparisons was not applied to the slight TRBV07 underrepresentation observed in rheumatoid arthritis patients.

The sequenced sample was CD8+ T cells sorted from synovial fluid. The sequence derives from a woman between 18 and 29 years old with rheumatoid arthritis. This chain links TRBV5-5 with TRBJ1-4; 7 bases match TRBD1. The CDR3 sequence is CASSQGTVANEKLFF. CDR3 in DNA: TGCGCCAGCAGCCAAGGGACAGTAGCTAATGAAAAACTGTTTTTT. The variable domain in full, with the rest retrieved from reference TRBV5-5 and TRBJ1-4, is DAGVTQSPTHLIKTRGQQVTLRCSPISGHKSVSWYQQVLGQGPQFIFQYYEKEERGRGNFPDRFSARQFPNYSSELNVNALLLGDSALYLCASSQGTVANEKLFFGSGTQLSVL.